The 19 T cell receptor beta chains presented below share a single source sample, sequenced in a study of CD4 and CD8 cells across lung adenocarcinoma regions listed by TCRdb under 2018. Library prep was done by PCR. Instrument on record: HiSeq X Ten. In-frame beta chains were kept once TCRdb had trimmed the public reads at Q25 with fastp and called clones with MiXCR. Entries are consolidated by CDR3 protein sequence, retaining the most common genes and DNA. This sample has some 20,000 distinct CDR3 sequences in its table, and roughly 46% of those were observed once. The ten largest clones take up roughly 19% of the sample. Sequenced material: CD4+ T cells from the margin of a lung tumor. What the cell subset or site label conveys for this sample: tumor margin region. These receptors originate from a male donor with lung adenocarcinoma. The CD4 and CD8 labels of this study may be unreliable.

The chain joins TRBV7-8 to TRBJ1-1, with D unclear. The V and J ends lost 5 bases and 1 base respectively, with 11 bases between them. In germline, CDR1 is SGHVS, CDR2 FQNEAQ. The CDR3 totals 14 residues. CDR3 bases: TGTGCCAGCAGCCAGAGGTCGGGGAACACTGAAGCTTTCTTT. Translating it yields CASSQRSGNTEAFF.

The V call is TRBV11-2, the J call TRBJ2-1, with D uncertain. Germline lookup yields CDR1 SGHAT and CDR2 FQNNGV. The length of the CDR3 is 14 residues. Trimming took off 0 bases at V and 5 bases at J, with 8 bases between the two ends. The CDR3 region is CASSLDPRNNEQFF. The CDR3 coding sequence is TGTGCCAGCAGCTTAGATCCTAGAAACAATGAGCAGTTCTTC.

This clonotype was detected ten times or more. The chain employs TRBV11-2 and TRBJ2-1; 8 bases match TRBD2. Germline CDR1 and CDR2: SGHAT and FQNNGV. CDR3 length: 17 amino acids. V trimming: 5 bases; J trimming: 2 bases; junction bases outside the gene matches: 11. CDR3 protein: CASSPRGGASAYNEQFF. CDR3 in DNA: TGTGCCAGCAGCCCCCGGGGGGGCGCGTCTGCCTACAATGAGCAGTTCTTC.

Ten or more counts support this clonotype. The chain joins TRBV6-1 to TRBJ1-2; D is unresolved. Germline V gene data show CDR1 as MNHNS and CDR2 as SASEGT. With 3 bases removed from V and 1 base from J, the gap between germline ends came to 9 bases. The CDR3 runs 14 residues. For the CDR3, the DNA is TGTGCCAGCAGTGACTTCTCGGGTAACTATGGCTACACCTTC. This gives the protein CASSDFSGNYGYTF.

This clonotype was detected ten times or more. The chain combines TRBV6-2 or TRBV6-3 with TRBJ2-1; 8 bases fit TRBD2. The CDR3 sequence is 15 residues long. V lost 8 bases and J lost 5; bases outside the gene matches: 11. Germline lookup yields CDR1 MNHEY and CDR2 SVGEGT. CDR3 sequence reads: CASAGSGSTHNEQFF. CDR3 sequence (DNA): TGTGCCAGCGCCGGGAGCGGGAGTACCCACAATGAGCAGTTCTTC.

With respect to this clonotype: One junction end disagrees with the germline gene, perhaps due to a read error. The chain recombines TRBV6-4 with TRBJ2-5, with D perhaps given as TRBD1 or TRBD2 (6 bases each). CDR1 and CDR2 from the germline V gene are MRHNA and SNTAGT. CDR3 length equals 15 residues. The CDR3 bases are TGTGCCAGGGGTGACGGGGGCCGGGGCCCAGAGACGCAGTACTTT. It yields the protein CARGDGGRGPETQYF.

V gene TRBV7-9 combines with J gene TRBJ1-5; possible D gene TRBD1, 6 bases. The ends were cut back, 5 bases at V and 0 bases at J, with 11 bases in the middle. The length of the CDR3 is 15 residues. Germline CDR1 reads SEHNR; CDR2 reads FQNEAQ (reference sequence). The CDR3 DNA reads TGTGCCAGCAGCCCAAGGGGGGATAGCAATCAGCCCCAGCATTTT. It yields the protein CASSPRGDSNQPQHF.

V and J are TRBV10-1 and TRBJ2-1; 9 bases agree with TRBD1. The DNA end is a closer match to TRBJ2-7, so the J assignment may be wrong. The germline gives CDR1 WNHNN, CDR2 SYGVQD (reference sequence). This CDR3 has 16 amino acids. This CDR3 reads CASRSARDRDSYEQYF. The CDR3, as DNA: TGCGCCAGCAGATCCGCCCGGGACAGGGATTCCTACGAGCAGTACTTC.

This clonotype was found a few times. The chain links TRBV4-1 to TRBJ2-7; possible D gene TRBD2, 6 bases. This CDR3 region has 16 residues. Germline values: CDR1 MGHRA, CDR2 YSYEKL. The ends were cut back, 2 bases at V and 1 base at J, with 15 bases in the middle. The CDR3 DNA sequence: TGCGCCAGCAGCCAACGCTCGGGCGGGGCTTCCTACGAGCAGTACTTC. Its protein is CASSQRSGGASYEQYF.

Remarks on this clonotype: Compared with germline, one end of the junction differs, possibly owing to a read error. The gene calls are TRBV6-1 and TRBJ2-5, with D hard to call. This CDR3 region has 13 residues. Germline CDR1 MNHNS, CDR2 SASEGT. The CDR3 bases are TGTGCCGGCAGCCCCCCGGGCTCCTACGTCCTGTCTTTC. Its translation: CAGSPPGSYVLSF.

This clonotype was seen once. The V call is TRBV25-1, the J call TRBJ2-7; no firm D call. The V gene's germline CDR1 is MGHDK and CDR2 SYGVNS. The CDR3 loop spans 12 amino acids. Between the trimmed V and J ends, which lost 4 bases and 0 bases, there was a span of 4 bases. CDR3 bases: TGTGCCAGCAGTGTTAGCTCCTACGAGCAGTACTTC. Its translation: CASSVSSYEQYF.

The gene calls are TRBV6-1 and TRBJ2-3; possible D gene TRBD2, 7 bases. The DNA end is more similar to TRBJ2-7, so the J call may be wrong. Germline-derived CDR1 and CDR2 are MNHNS and SASEGT. The CDR3 loop spans 17 amino acids. The CDR3 DNA sequence: TGTGCCAGCAGGGCGGAGGGCGGGGGCCTTACCACAGATACGCAGTACTTC. This translates into CASRAEGGGLTTDTQYF.

This rearrangement joins TRBV10-2 to TRBJ2-5, with a tentative D call TRBD1 (6 bases). The V end was cut by 6 bases, the J end by 4 bases, with 15 bases between. The CDR3 spans 14 residues. Germline-derived CDR1 and CDR2 are WSHSY and SAAADI. CDR3 in DNA: TGCGCCAGCAGCGCAGGGGAACAGAGAGAGACCCAGTACTTC. Its translation is CASSAGEQRETQYF.

This clonotype has a single count. The junction departs from the called germline gene at one end, perhaps through a read error. The chain is built from TRBV30 and TRBJ2-4, with a possible D match to TRBD2 (5 bases). Germline V gives CDR1 GTSNPN, CDR2 SVGIG (reference sequence). The CDR3 runs 8 residues. CDR3 sequence: CAWIRRSF. The CDR3 DNA sequence: TGTGCCTGGATAAGGAGGAGCTTT.

This clonotype counts as large (0.1 to 1%). CDR3 amino acids: CASRIPGGIGKDEQFF. As DNA, the CDR3 is TGTGCCAGCAGGATACCAGGAGGAATCGGTAAGGATGAGCAGTTCTTC. The chain employs TRBV6-1 and TRBJ2-1; D possibly corresponds to TRBD2 (5 bases). This CDR3 spans 16 amino acids. CDR1 MNHNS and CDR2 SASEGT come from the germline V gene. V lost 6 bases, J lost 8 bases, and 23 bases lay in between.

This chain links TRBV7-2 with TRBJ2-3; TRBD2 matches 7 bases. Germline V gives CDR1 SGHTA, CDR2 FQGNSA. The length of the CDR3 is 14 residues. Trimming removed 4 bases from V and 2 bases from J; junction bases left unmatched: 3. In DNA, the CDR3 is TGTGCCAGCAGCTCCAGCGGGGCCACAGATACGCAGTATTTT. This sequence encodes CASSSSGATDTQYF.

V usage is TRBV6-5 and J usage is TRBJ1-1; D ambiguous. CDR3 length: 9 residues. Looked up from germline, CDR1 is MNHEY and CDR2 is SVGAGI. V was shortened by 7 bases and J by 8 bases, with 5 bases between the two germline ends. CDR3 in amino acids: CASTTEAFF. Here the CDR3 DNA reads TGTGCCAGCACCACGGAAGCTTTCTTT.

At least ten counts were recorded for this clonotype. J is TRBJ2-1 and V is TRBV14, with D perhaps matching TRBD1 or TRBD2 (5 bases each). Gene TRBJ2-7 matches the end of the DNA better, so the J call may be wrong. The CDR3 spans 14 residues. Germline V lookup: CDR1 SGHDN, CDR2 FVKESK. The DNA for the CDR3 is TGTGCCAGCAGCGGTGGCAGACTGAGGGGCGAGCAGTACTTC. Translated: CASSGGRLRGEQYF.

Comment on this clonotype: One end of the junction is discordant with germline, which a read error may explain. The chain is built from TRBV6-1 and TRBJ2-3; 7 nucleotides align to TRBD2. The CDR3 is 14 residues long. Germline V gene sequence: CDR1 MNHNS, CDR2 SASEGT. CDR3 residues: CASRGGRTKDTQYF. The DNA of the CDR3 is TGTGCCAGCAGGGGGGGGAGGACCAAAGATACGCAGTATTTC.